The 17 T cell receptor beta chains below all came from one sample that was sequenced in a study of persistence of HIV-infected CD4 T cells. Cells were stimulated with overlapping HIV-1 Gag 15-mer peptides. Sorted nonresponding memory CD4+ T cells were CD40L-negative, CD69-negative, CD45RO-high. Sequencing used immunoSEQ version 4 in survey mode. Here immunoSEQ multiplex PCR was the method, and the copy in TCRdb shows in-frame clones only, minus some. The data show roughly 60,000 clones, with over 60% seen just once and over 1.5% held by the top ten. The antigens these receptors bind are not known. The material was CD4+ T cells sorted from PBMCs after roughly 19-hour stimulation, obtained from a patient who received antiretroviral therapy. The source is an adult man with HIV who was CMV-seropositive.

There are a few counts of this clone. V is TRBV9 and J is TRBJ1-3; D might be TRBD1 (5 bases). V was shortened by 0 bases and J by 3 bases, with 13 bases between the two germline ends. The CDR3 totals 16 residues. CDR1 SGDLS and CDR2 YYNGEE come from the germline V gene. The CDR3 reads CASSVDHGAYGNTIYF. The CDR3 bases are TGTGCCAGCAGCGTAGACCACGGGGCGTATGGAAACACCATATATTTT.

V is TRBV6-1 and J is TRBJ2-3, with D maybe TRBD1 (6 bases). The CDR3 is 14 residues long. V lost 2 bases and J 6 bases, leaving 12 bases between the germline ends. Germline V CDR1 and CDR2: MNHNS, SASEGT. DNA for the CDR3: TGTGCCAGCAGTGAAAACAGGGCTAGGGATACGCAGTATTTT. This gives the protein CASSENRARDTQYF.

The rearrangement joins TRBV28 to TRBJ1-3, with D perhaps matching TRBD1 (5 bases). This CDR3 comprises 14 residues. CDR1 is MDHEN, CDR2 SYDVKM, per germline. The V and J ends lost 3 bases and 3 bases respectively, with 9 bases between them. This chain's CDR3 is CASSFGGSGNTIYF. The CDR3 DNA is TGTGCCAGCAGTTTTGGGGGAAGTGGAAACACCATATATTTT.

This clone was counted a few times. The chain couples TRBV6-5 to TRBJ1-5, with D perhaps matching TRBD1 (5 bases). Germline CDR1 reads MNHEY; CDR2 reads SVGAGI. This CDR3 comprises 14 residues. Trimming removed 8 bases at V and 1 base at J, with 12 bases between. As DNA, the CDR3 is TGTGCCAGCTCGACCCAGGGAAGCAATCAGCCCCAGCATTTT. Its protein product is CASSTQGSNQPQHF.

This clone turned up a few times. The V and J genes are TRBV27 and TRBJ1-2; 7 bases line up with TRBD1. Germline V gene sequence: CDR1 MNHEY, CDR2 SMNVEV (reference sequence). This CDR3 is built from 15 residues. V dropped 3 bases and J dropped 2; count of bases not matched to a gene: 6. As DNA, the CDR3 is TGTGCCAGCAGTTTGGACAGGCAAGCGAACTATGGCTACACCTTC. Translating gives CASSLDRQANYGYTF.

The chain joins TRBV3-1 (or the pseudogene TRBV3-2) to TRBJ2-6; perhaps TRBD1 as D (6 bases). This CDR3 is built from 15 residues. The germline gives CDR1 LGHDT, CDR2 YNNKEL (reference sequence). Trimming took off 7 bases at V and 1 base at J, with 11 bases between the two ends. The CDR3 reads CASTNTGSGANVLTF. In DNA, the CDR3 is TGTGCCAGCACCAATACAGGGTCTGGGGCCAACGTCCTGACTTTC.

V and J are TRBV5-1 and TRBJ1-6; D gene ambiguous. This CDR3 contains 14 residues. V dropped 4 bases and J dropped 7 bases, with 12 bases sitting between them. The V gene's germline CDR1 is SGHRS and CDR2 YFSETQ. The CDR3 DNA sequence: TGCGCCAGCAGCCTCGGAGGAGGGAATTCACCCCTCCACTTT. As protein: CASSLGGGNSPLHF.

The rearrangement links TRBV20-1 to TRBJ1-1, with D hard to call. From germline, CDR1 is DFQATT and CDR2 SNEGSKA (reference sequence). The CDR3 is made up of 11 amino acids. The V gene lost 3 bases and the J gene lost 9 bases, with 11 bases spanning the gap. DNA for the CDR3: TGCAGTGCTAGTACGGGGATCCAAGCTTTCTTT. Protein sequence: CSASTGIQAFF.

The chain joins TRBV15 to TRBJ1-5, with 8 bases matching TRBD1. Trimming took 0 bases from V and 6 from J; bases not matched to a gene: 4. The CDR3 covers 15 residues. The germline V gene encodes CDR1 LNHNV and CDR2 YYDKDF (reference sequence). The CDR3 bases are TGTGCCACCAGCAGAGACCAGGGGGCTGTTCAGCCCCAGCATTTT. Its translation: CATSRDQGAVQPQHF.

In its sample, this clone was seen a few times. The rearrangement uses TRBV6-6 and TRBJ2-1, with 11 bases aligning to TRBD2. The J segment lost 4 bases and the V segment lost 5 bases, leaving 10 bases of the junction unmatched. The germline V gene has CDR1 MNHNY and CDR2 SVGAGI (reference sequence). This CDR3 has 17 amino acids. CDR3 residues: CASSPLAGGGPYNEQFF. CDR3 DNA sequence: TGTGCCAGCAGTCCCCTAGCGGGGGGAGGCCCATACAATGAGCAGTTCTTC.

The sample holds a few counts of this clone. J is TRBJ1-5 and V is TRBV6-2 or TRBV6-3; D is ambiguous. Trimming removed 0 bases at V and 2 bases at J, with 5 bases between. The germline gives CDR1 MNHEY, CDR2 SVGEGT. The CDR3 is 14 amino acids. The CDR3 loop reads CASSYSSRNQPQHF. The CDR3 nucleotides are TGTGCCAGCAGTTACTCGAGCCGCAATCAGCCCCAGCATTTT.

This clone was observed a few times. The chain is built from TRBV29-1 and TRBJ2-3; 8 bases match TRBD1. The V segment lost 8 bases and the J segment 1 base; nucleotides outside the gene matches: 11. CDR3 length: 15 amino acids. Germline values: CDR1 SQVTM, CDR2 ANQGSEA. The CDR3 protein is CSLRTGRGRTDTQYF. DNA for the CDR3: TGCAGCCTCAGGACAGGGCGAGGGCGCACAGATACGCAGTATTTT.

The chain carries TRBV5-1 and TRBJ1-2; 9 nucleotides align to TRBD1. CDR3 length equals 13 residues. With V trimmed by 4 bases and J by 6 bases, 4 bases remained unmatched. Germline V gene lookup returns CDR1 SGHRS and CDR2 YFSETQ. The CDR3 sequence is CASSAGTGNGYTF. The CDR3 DNA reads as TGCGCCAGCAGCGCCGGGACAGGGAATGGCTACACCTTC.

The sample holds a few counts of this clone. The CDR3 DNA reads TGTGCAAGTCGCTTAGGCCCGACAGGCAGAACCTACGAGCAGTACTTC. This gives the protein CASRLGPTGRTYEQYF. This chain uses TRBV12-2 with TRBJ2-7; the D call of TRBD1 is as the table states it, not checked on the DNA. TRBV12-2 counts as a pseudogene. This CDR3 comprises 16 residues.

The chain carries TRBV2 and TRBJ2-4, with a possible D match to TRBD2 (5 bases). The germline V and J ends were trimmed by 8 bases and 0 bases, with 20 bases remaining between them. In germline, CDR1 is SNHLY, CDR2 FYNNEI. The CDR3 has 17 amino acids. The CDR3 nucleotides read TGTGCCAGCGATCCCTCGGGCGGACTTCTAGCCAAAAACATTCAGTACTTC. This encodes CASDPSGGLLAKNIQYF.

The chain recombines TRBV9 with TRBJ1-2, with 9 bases lining up with TRBD1. CDR1 is SGDLS, CDR2 YYNGEE, per germline. This CDR3 has 14 amino acids. V was clipped by 4 bases and J by 5 bases; unmatched bases: 6. CDR3 loop: CASSHPTGGYGYTF. CDR3 nucleotides: TGTGCCAGCAGCCACCCGACAGGGGGTTATGGCTACACCTTC.

This chain uses TRBV7-3 with TRBJ2-2, with a possible D match to TRBD2 (6 bases). V lost 1 base and J lost 0, with 12 bases in between. The CDR3 length is 17 residues. The V gene's germline CDR1 is SGHTA and CDR2 FQGTGA. The CDR3 sequence is CASSLIPSETNTGELFF. DNA for the CDR3: TGTGCCAGCAGCTTAATCCCTAGCGAGACGAACACCGGGGAGCTGTTTTTT.